The entry that follows covers one TCR beta chain sequence. The data stem from a study of blood T cell repertoires in COVID-19. As for the study in general: Whether acute or convalescent, the COVID-19 samples came from the United States, Italy and Spain. PBMCs, B-cell-depleted T cells, or T cells were the source of the cDNA or gDNA that made up the material.

Germline V gene lookup returns CDR1 SGHRS and CDR2 YFSETQ. V lost 7 bases and J lost 6; bases outside the gene matches: 14. The CDR3 loop spans 15 amino acids. In the authors' methods: Amplification from reference gene primers served as the basis for estimated nucleated cell counts. Method: immunoSEQ multiplex PCR; TCRdb's copy keeps in-frame clones and lacks some. V and J calls and clone size are copied from that table; D and trimming were computed from the DNA. The sample comprises around 140,000 clones, 86% of which are singletons, and 8.2% rests with the top ten. The sequenced sample was peripheral blood. This chain uses TRBV5-1 with TRBJ2-7, with TRBD1 identical over 9 bases. The origin of this receptor is a woman aged 55-70 years with acute or convalescent COVID-19. The CDR3 sequence: CASSPDRGKMGEQYF. The CDR3 DNA follows: TGCGCCAGCTCCCCTGACAGGGGGAAAATGGGCGAGCAGTACTTC.